This entry features one TCR beta chain sequence. What it binds is unknown. Constant-segment primers served in 5'RACE that generated TCR alpha and TCR beta cDNA libraries bearing sample barcodes and UMIs. TCRdb processed the 5' RACE reads anew with MiXCR; each CDR3 protein has one entry. The sample has fewer than 700,000 distinct CDR3 sequences, about a fifth seen once; the top ten hold around 8.4%. The J segment lost 3 bases and the V segment lost 4 bases, leaving 12 bases of the junction unmatched. Per germline, CDR1 KGHSH and CDR2 LQKENI. The CDR3 is made up of 16 amino acids. The data were taken from a study of T-cell memory formation after mild COVID-19. About the research overall: Each donor largely had its own TCR clusters.

Study observations and caveats: That cross-reactive memory joined was suggested by some responding clones appearing in pre-infection memory. Clones shrinking between day 15 and 85 showed a balanced CD4/CD8 split, and those that grew later tilted toward CD4+.

This clonotype originated in an adult woman who had mild COVID-19 (a few samples of this study predate the infection). Cell type and time point are not known. The sample comprised PBMCs or a T cell subset sorted from them (not recorded which). J is TRBJ2-7 and V is TRBV18; TRBD1 matches at 7 bases. CDR3 bases: TGTGCCAGCTCACTTTCCGGGACAGAGTCTCACTACGAGCAGTACTTC. Protein: CASSLSGTESHYEQYF.